The rows below give T cell receptor beta chains drawn from one sample of a study of Ad26.COV2.S vaccination and SARS-CoV-2 variants. Some clones are missing from TCRdb's copy, which holds only in-frame ones; the method was immunoSEQ multiplex PCR. The sample records around 450,000 clones, roughly nine tenths being singletons. This sample comprised peripheral blood, obtained in a trial of Ad26.COV2.S vaccine versus placebo. All receptors derive from a person aged 18-65 years who received the Ad26.COV2.S COVID-19 vaccine or a placebo. Each CDR3 is given with its conserved first and last residue. D genes are given only for firm matches. Size values are once, few and many counts, or a class for expanded clones, and some rows have none.

V: TRBV28; J: TRBJ1-1; D: TRBD1; size: NA; CDR3: CASSWVPGGGTEAFF; DNA: TGTGCCAGCAGTTGGGTTCCAGGGGGCGGCACTGAAGCTTTCTTT
V: TRBV24-1; J: TRBJ2-1; D: TRBD2; size: NA; CDR3: CATSGSGEGLPYNEQFF; DNA: TGTGCCACCAGTGGATCGGGGGAGGGCCTCCCATACAATGAGCAGTTCTTC
V: TRBV15; J: TRBJ2-4; D: NA; size: NA; CDR3: CATSRGVGSNIQYF; DNA: TGTGCCACCAGCAGAGGCGTAGGCTCAAACATTCAGTACTTC
V: TRBV7-8; J: TRBJ1-5; D: NA; size: NA; CDR3: CASSLAGQPQHF; DNA: TGTGCCAGCAGCTTAGCCGGTCAGCCCCAGCATTTT
V: TRBV7-6; J: TRBJ1-4; D: TRBD1; size: NA; CDR3: CASSLMYGTANEKLFF; DNA: TGTGCCAGCAGCTTAATGTACGGGACAGCTAATGAAAAACTGTTTTTT
V: TRBV7-2; J: TRBJ1-4; D: NA; size: NA; CDR3: CASSLAGTPANEKLFF; DNA: TGTGCCAGCAGCCTAGCCGGGACACCCGCTAATGAAAAACTGTTTTTT
V: TRBV6-1; J: TRBJ2-5; D: NA; size: NA; CDR3: CASSEEGEETQYF; DNA: TGTGCCAGCAGTGAAGAGGGAGAAGAGACCCAGTACTTC
V: TRBV7-2; J: TRBJ2-3; D: NA; size: once; CDR3: CASSLNRPGTDTQYF; DNA: TGTGCCAGCAGCTTAAATCGGCCAGGGACAGATACGCAGTATTTT
V: TRBV28; J: TRBJ2-6; D: NA; size: NA; CDR3: CASSVGGGGANVLTF; DNA: TGTGCCAGCAGTGTCGGGGGCGGTGGGGCCAACGTCCTGACTTTC
V: TRBV19; J: TRBJ2-2; D: TRBD2; size: NA; CDR3: CASSPLSGIPNTGELFF; DNA: TGTGCCAGTAGTCCACTTAGCGGGATCCCGAACACCGGGGAGCTGTTTTTT
V: TRBV5-6; J: TRBJ2-6; D: NA; size: NA; CDR3: CASSLYGSGANVLTF; DNA: TGTGCCAGCAGCTTGTACGGGTCTGGGGCCAACGTCCTGACTTTC
V: TRBV28; J: TRBJ1-1; D: NA; size: NA; CDR3: CASGSMNTEAFF; DNA: TGTGCCAGCGGGTCAATGAACACTGAAGCTTTCTTT
V: TRBV28; J: TRBJ2-7; D: NA; size: NA; CDR3: CASSPPGAREQYF; DNA: TGTGCCAGCAGTCCCCCTGGAGCGAGAGAGCAGTACTTC
V: TRBV3-1/TRBV3-2; J: TRBJ1-1; D: NA; size: NA; CDR3: CASSQDEAEAFF; DNA: TGTGCCAGCAGCCAAGATGAGGCTGAAGCTTTCTTT
V: TRBV29-1; J: TRBJ1-5; D: NA; size: NA; CDR3: CSVGSSNQPQHF; DNA: TGCAGCGTGGGGTCCAGCAATCAGCCCCAGCATTTT
V: TRBV5-8; J: TRBJ1-2; D: TRBD1; size: NA; CDR3: CASDNARDRANYGYTF; DNA: TGTGCCAGCGACAATGCCAGGGACAGGGCTAACTATGGCTACACCTTC
V: TRBV25-1; J: TRBJ1-4; D: TRBD1; size: NA; CDR3: CASSPTGRNEKLFF; DNA: TGTGCCAGCAGCCCGACAGGGCGTAATGAAAAACTGTTTTTT
V: TRBV27; J: TRBJ1-6; D: NA; size: NA; CDR3: CASRQAREWAPLHF; DNA: TGTGCCAGCAGGCAAGCAAGGGAATGGGCTCCCCTCCACTTT
V: TRBV10-3; J: TRBJ2-5; D: NA; size: once; CDR3: CAISEQANQETQYF; DNA: TGTGCCATCAGTGAGCAAGCTAACCAAGAGACCCAGTACTTC
V: TRBV7-6; J: TRBJ2-2; D: NA; size: NA; CDR3: CASSLAANTGELFF; DNA: TGTGCCAGCAGCTTAGCCGCGAACACCGGGGAGCTGTTTTTT
V: TRBV5-6; J: TRBJ1-1; D: NA; size: NA; CDR3: CASSPSGDTEAFF; DNA: TGTGCCAGCAGCCCATCGGGGGACACTGAAGCTTTCTTT
V: TRBV4-2; J: TRBJ1-5; D: NA; size: NA; CDR3: CASSQVSARHNQPQHF; DNA: TGTGCCAGCAGCCAAGTTTCCGCCAGGCACAATCAGCCCCAGCATTTT
V: TRBV15; J: TRBJ1-6; D: NA; size: once; CDR3: CATSRAQSFSPLHF; DNA: TGTGCCACCAGCAGAGCACAGTCTTTTTCACCCCTCCACTTT
V: TRBV18; J: TRBJ2-7; D: NA; size: once; CDR3: CASSPLGDEQYF; DNA: TGTGCCAGCTCACCACTAGGGGACGAGCAGTACTTC
V: TRBV5-6; J: TRBJ2-1; D: NA; size: NA; CDR3: CASSLTNEQFF; DNA: TGTGCCAGCAGCTTGACTAATGAGCAGTTCTTC
V: TRBV4-3; J: TRBJ2-3; D: TRBD2; size: NA; CDR3: CASSQGLAPSTDTQYF; DNA: TGCGCCAGCAGCCAAGGACTAGCGCCATCGACAGATACGCAGTATTTT
V: TRBV6-5; J: TRBJ1-2; D: TRBD1; size: NA; CDR3: CASGTGARLGYGYTF; DNA: TGTGCCAGCGGGACAGGGGCCAGACTTGGGTATGGCTACACCTTC
V: TRBV19; J: TRBJ1-2; D: TRBD1; size: NA; CDR3: CASSIATGTVNGYTF; DNA: TGTGCCAGTAGTATAGCCACCGGGACAGTGAATGGCTACACCTTC
V: TRBV19; J: TRBJ2-2; D: TRBD2; size: NA; CDR3: CASRTPGLAGFGTGELFF; DNA: TGTGCCAGTCGAACCCCCGGACTAGCGGGTTTTGGGACCGGGGAGCTGTTTTTT
V: TRBV7-9; J: TRBJ1-5; D: TRBD1; size: NA; CDR3: CASSSDRDYSNQPQHF; DNA: TGTGCCAGCAGCTCTGACAGGGACTATAGCAATCAGCCCCAGCATTTT
V: TRBV5-6; J: TRBJ1-2; D: NA; size: many; CDR3: CASRWIGGTRNYGYTF; DNA: TGTGCCAGCAGATGGATTGGGGGGACACGCAACTATGGCTACACCTTC
V: TRBV19; J: TRBJ2-1; D: TRBD2; size: NA; CDR3: CASSGLAGGEQFF; DNA: TGTGCCAGTAGCGGACTAGCGGGGGGGGAGCAGTTCTTC
V: TRBV5-1; J: TRBJ2-2; D: NA; size: NA; CDR3: CASSLGPTGELFF; DNA: TGCGCCAGCAGCTTGGGGCCCACCGGGGAGCTGTTTTTT
V: TRBV13; J: TRBJ2-7; D: NA; size: NA; CDR3: CASSSTGTYYEQYF; DNA: TGTGCCAGCAGCTCCACCGGGACCTATTACGAGCAGTACTTC
V: TRBV11-3; J: TRBJ2-1; D: TRBD2; size: NA; CDR3: CASSLDRGGSPYNEQFF; DNA: TGTGCCAGCAGCTTAGATCGTGGCGGGAGCCCCTACAATGAGCAGTTCTTC
V: TRBV7-9; J: TRBJ2-5; D: TRBD2; size: NA; CDR3: CASSHYPNPTSGQETQYF; DNA: TGTGCCAGCAGCCATTATCCGAACCCGACTAGCGGTCAAGAGACCCAGTACTTC
V: TRBV7-3; J: TRBJ2-7; D: NA; size: NA; CDR3: CASSLMAGPYEQYF; DNA: TGTGCCAGCAGCTTAATGGCCGGGCCCTACGAGCAGTACTTC
V: TRBV7-3; J: TRBJ2-2; D: NA; size: once; CDR3: CASSLSAVVGELFF; DNA: TGTGCCAGCAGCTTATCGGCGGTGGTCGGGGAGCTGTTTTTT
V: TRBV2; J: TRBJ1-6; D: NA; size: NA; CDR3: CASSTRSANNSPLHF; DNA: TGTGCCAGCAGTACCCGATCCGCGAATAATTCACCCCTCCACTTT
V: TRBV11-1; J: TRBJ2-3; D: TRBD2; size: once; CDR3: CASSSTSGVYTDTQYF; DNA: TGTGCCAGCAGCTCAACTAGCGGGGTTTACACAGATACGCAGTATTTT